Presented here are 32 T cell receptor beta chains from one specimen sequenced in a study of OX40 agonist ivuxolimab in advanced cancers. TCRdb keeps only in-frame clones here, not all; method: immunoSEQ multiplex PCR. The sample includes tens of thousands of clones, approximately 89% of them seen just once. The sample was CD4+ or CD8+ T cells sorted from blood, taken in a trial of the OX40 agonist ivuxolimab. The receptors here all came from an adult with an advanced solid tumor such as melanoma, head and neck, liver or kidney cancer.

V and J are TRBV13 and TRBJ2-5; 7 bases are shared with TRBD2. Germline values: CDR1 PRHDT, CDR2 FYEKMQ (reference sequence). This CDR3 comprises 15 residues. Trimming at V came to 5 bases and at J to 9 bases, leaving 15 bases not matched to a gene. CDR3 DNA: TGTGCCAGCAGCCTACATGAGTCGGAAGGGAGGGCCCAGTACTTC. Protein sequence: CASSLHESEGRAQYF.

This clone was counted a few times. The chain combines TRBV9 with TRBJ1-2; unclear D gene. The CDR3 contains 12 residues. The V and J ends lost 0 bases and 6 bases respectively, with 6 bases between them. Germline V gene sequence: CDR1 SGDLS, CDR2 YYNGEE. CDR3 nucleotides: TGTGCCAGCAGCGTAGGAGGGAATGGCTACACCTTC. Translation: CASSVGGNGYTF.

In this sample, this clone turned up a few times. This sequence joins TRBV11-2 and TRBJ1-1; D gene unclear. The germline V and J ends were trimmed by 4 bases and 10 bases, with 19 bases remaining between them. Germline-derived CDR1 and CDR2 are SGHAT and FQNNGV. CDR3 length: 14 amino acids. The CDR3, as DNA: TGTGCCAGCAGCTCCCTGGGAGAGGGCCCGGGAGCTTTCTTT. Amino acids: CASSSLGEGPGAFF.

The CDR3 nucleotides are TGTGCCAGCAGCCCCTCCGTGGGTATCAATAACTATGGCTACACCTTC. Its translation is CASSPSVGINNYGYTF. The chain combines TRBV2 with TRBJ1-2; no definite D call. Germline assignment: CDR1 SNHLY and CDR2 FYNNEI. This CDR3 region has 16 residues. Trimming left V 6 bases short and J 1 base short, with 18 bases between.

The chain recombines TRBV27 with TRBJ2-4, with a weak D call TRBD1 (5 bases). The CDR3 contains 12 residues. Looked up from germline, CDR1 is MNHEY and CDR2 is SMNVEV (reference sequence). V was shortened by 5 bases and J by 15 bases, with 17 bases between the two germline ends. CDR3 sequence (DNA): TGTGCCAGCAGTCCCCAGGGTAGCTCGCTGTACTTC. Residues: CASSPQGSSLYF.

V usage is TRBV25-1 and J usage is TRBJ1-5; the D gene is possibly TRBD1 (5 bases). The germline V and J ends were trimmed by 6 bases and 7 bases, with 16 bases remaining between them. There are 14 residues in the CDR3. CDR1 is MGHDK, CDR2 SYGVNS, per germline. Here the CDR3 reads CASSAFLGDQPQHF. The DNA for the CDR3 is TGTGCCAGCAGCGCTTTCTTGGGGGACCAGCCCCAGCATTTT.

This rearrangement joins TRBV10-3 to TRBJ2-6; D call uncertain. V lost 4 bases to trimming and J lost 2 bases, with 6 bases between them. The CDR3 totals 14 residues. Germline V gene data show CDR1 as ENHRY and CDR2 as SYGVKD. The CDR3 sequence: CAISARTGANVLTF. The DNA for the CDR3 is TGTGCCATCAGTGCTCGGACTGGGGCCAACGTCCTGACTTTC.

J is TRBJ2-1 and V is TRBV6-5; D tentatively reads TRBD1 or TRBD2 (5 bases each). Germline V gene lookup returns CDR1 MNHEY and CDR2 SVGAGI. The CDR3 has 14 amino acids. Trimming cost V 4 bases and J 5 bases, with 12 bases left between them. The DNA for the CDR3 is TGTGCCAGCAGTTGGATGGGACCGCACAATGAGCAGTTCTTC. This codes for CASSWMGPHNEQFF.

The chain joins TRBV14 to TRBJ1-2, with D tentatively TRBD1 (6 bases). The germline V gene encodes CDR1 SGHDN and CDR2 FVKESK. This CDR3 is built from 14 residues. V lost 0 bases, J lost 6 bases, and 11 bases lay in between. The CDR3 DNA reads TGTGCCAGCAGCCAAGATTACAGGGAACATGGCTACACCTTC. Its protein is CASSQDYREHGYTF.

V is TRBV11-2 and J is TRBJ2-5; unclear D gene. There are 14 residues in the CDR3. With 5 bases removed from V and 4 bases from J, the gap between germline ends came to 14 bases. Looked up from germline, CDR1 is SGHAT and CDR2 is FQNNGV. CDR3 sequence reads: CASSPEPVLETQYF. CDR3 nucleotide sequence: TGTGCCAGCAGCCCCGAACCTGTATTAGAGACCCAGTACTTC.

V usage is TRBV10-2 and J usage is TRBJ2-4; 9 positions match TRBD1. This CDR3 contains 12 residues. Germline loops: CDR1 WSHSY, CDR2 SAAADI. V shed 8 bases, J shed 7 bases, and the junction held 3 bases outside the gene matches. CDR3 DNA sequence: TGCGCCAGCTTGGGGACAGGGAACATTCAGTACTTC. Its protein is CASLGTGNIQYF.

The chain uses TRBV18 and TRBJ2-7; D perhaps matches TRBD1 (6 bases). The CDR3 spans 14 residues. Germline lookup yields CDR1 KGHSH and CDR2 LQKENI. Deletions cut 2 bases from V and 0 bases from J, with 8 bases between. In DNA form, the CDR3 reads TGTGCCAGCTCACCAACGGACAGCTCCTACGAGCAGTACTTC. Translation: CASSPTDSSYEQYF.

The rearrangement links TRBV6-1 to TRBJ2-7; D may be TRBD2 (5 bases). V dropped 1 base and J dropped 0 bases, with 7 bases sitting between them. There are 14 residues in the CDR3. Germline V gene lookup returns CDR1 MNHNS and CDR2 SASEGT. The CDR3 DNA reads as TGTGCCAGCAGTGAAGGAGGGTCCTCCTACGAGCAGTACTTC. The encoded protein is CASSEGGSSYEQYF.

V usage is TRBV12-1 and J usage is TRBJ1-2. TRBV12-1 is labeled a pseudogene. There are 15 residues in the CDR3. CDR3 amino acids: CASSLEGTSGYGYTF. The CDR3 bases are TGTGCCAGCAGCTTAGAGGGGACCTCTGGCTATGGCTACACCTTC.

The gene calls are TRBV6-5 and TRBJ1-2; 7 positions match TRBD1. Germline V gene sequence: CDR1 MNHEY, CDR2 SVGAGI. The length of the CDR3 is 15 residues. V shed 2 bases and J 2 bases; nucleotides not matched to a gene: 5. The CDR3 DNA is TGTGCCAGCAGTTACAGAACGGACAGGAACTATGGCTACACCTTC. Amino acid sequence: CASSYRTDRNYGYTF.

The V and J genes are TRBV4-1 and TRBJ1-2; a possible D gene is TRBD1 (5 bases). CDR3 length: 15 amino acids. The V and J ends lost 1 base and 8 bases respectively, with 17 bases between them. The germline V gene has CDR1 MGHRA and CDR2 YSYEKL. The CDR3 sequence is CASSQVRGGVGGYTF. CDR3 bases: TGCGCCAGCAGCCAAGTAAGGGGCGGCGTAGGAGGCTACACCTTC.

In its sample, this clone was seen once. V and J are TRBV7-9 and TRBJ2-3, with unresolved D. V gave up 7 bases and J gave up 4 bases, with 9 bases separating them. The germline CDR1 and CDR2 sequences are SEHNR and FQNEAQ (reference sequence). This CDR3 region has 12 residues. CDR3 DNA: TGTGCCAGCATCACCTGGTCAGATACGCAGTATTTT. Its protein product is CASITWSDTQYF.

This rearrangement joins TRBV11-3 to TRBJ2-3; 10 bases are a match to TRBD2. Trimming removed 5 bases from V and 4 bases from J; junction bases left unmatched: 9. In germline, CDR1 is SGHNT, CDR2 YENEEA. The CDR3 is 16 amino acids. The CDR3 protein is CASSPSAGGRSDTQYF. The CDR3 DNA reads as TGTGCCAGCAGCCCGTCAGCGGGGGGGCGTTCAGATACGCAGTATTTT.

The chain combines TRBV15 with TRBJ1-5, with D unresolved. The CDR3 is made up of 13 amino acids. V lost 5 bases and J lost 7, with 12 bases in between. Looked up from germline, CDR1 is LNHNV and CDR2 is YYDKDF (reference sequence). The chain's CDR3 is CATSEGENQPQHF. The CDR3, as DNA: TGTGCCACCAGCGAGGGAGAAAACCAGCCCCAGCATTTT.

V usage is TRBV10-3 and J usage is TRBJ2-3, with TRBD1 matching over 11 bases. The CDR3 runs 15 residues. From germline, CDR1 is ENHRY and CDR2 SYGVKD. Losses at the gene ends were 3 bases for V and 3 bases for J; bases not matched to a gene: 2. CDR3 bases: TGTGCCATCAGTGACGGACAGGGGGCTACAGATACGCAGTATTTT. Its protein is CAISDGQGATDTQYF.

V gene TRBV27 combines with J gene TRBJ2-1, with D hard to call. Between the trimmed V and J ends, which lost 2 bases and 3 bases, there was a span of 8 bases. Germline V lookup: CDR1 MNHEY, CDR2 SMNVEV (reference sequence). CDR3 length: 14 amino acids. CDR3 sequence: CASSLGVVYNEQFF. For the CDR3, the DNA is TGTGCCAGCAGTTTAGGGGTAGTCTACAATGAGCAGTTCTTC.

This clone showed up just once. The chain recombines TRBV27 with TRBJ2-1; 16 bases are shared with TRBD2. Trimming cost V 5 bases and J 7 bases; bases outside gene matches: 11. Germline loops: CDR1 MNHEY, CDR2 SMNVEV (reference sequence). The CDR3 loop spans 18 amino acids. The CDR3 DNA reads TGTGCCAGCAGTCTTACCGGGACTAGCGGGGGGGCGAGGAATGAGCAGTTCTTC. This codes for CASSLTGTSGGARNEQFF.

In regard to this clone: One end of the junction does not line up with germline, which may come from a read error. This CDR3 reads CASTIGDREGDGYTF. The CDR3 DNA sequence: TGTGCCAGTACTATAGGGGACAGGGAGGGAGATGGCTACACCTTC. The chain couples TRBV19 to TRBJ1-2, with 9 bases matching TRBD1. This CDR3 spans 15 amino acids. Germline CDR1 reads LNHDA; CDR2 reads SQIVND (reference sequence). The full variable domain, in which reference TRBV19 and TRBJ1-2 provide the parts outside the CDR3, is DGGITQSPKYLFRKEGQNVTLSCEQNLNHDAMYWYRQDPGQGLRLIYYSQIVNDFQKGDIAEGYSVSREKKESFPLTVTSAQKNPTAFYLCASTIGDREGDGYTFGSGTRLTVV.

The chain recombines TRBV19 with TRBJ2-3; D uncertain. Germline CDR1 LNHDA, CDR2 SQIVND (reference sequence). The germline V and J ends were trimmed by 3 bases and 0 bases, with 1 base remaining between them. This CDR3 contains 12 residues. This chain's CDR3 is CASSISTDTQYF. CDR3 coding DNA: TGTGCCAGTAGTATCAGCACAGATACGCAGTATTTT.

The chain recombines TRBV5-1 with TRBJ2-1; 7 positions agree with TRBD1. V lost 6 bases, J lost 5 bases, and 14 bases stayed unmatched. The length of the CDR3 is 16 residues. Germline CDR1 SGHRS, CDR2 YFSETQ. In DNA form, the CDR3 reads TGCGCCAGCAACCTAGGGGACAGATTCCCAAACAATGAGCAGTTCTTC. Protein sequence: CASNLGDRFPNNEQFF.

The chain is built from TRBV2 and TRBJ2-7; 8 bases align to TRBD1. J gave up 1 base and V 7 bases, and 9 bases lay outside the gene matches. Germline loops: CDR1 SNHLY, CDR2 FYNNEI. The CDR3 is 15 residues long. CDR3 loop: CASKIPGTGSYEQYF. The CDR3 bases are TGTGCCAGCAAAATACCTGGGACAGGATCCTACGAGCAGTACTTC. Looking up the rest from reference TRBV2 and TRBJ2-7 gives the full variable domain: EPEVTQTPSHQVTQMGQEVILRCVPISNHLYFYWYRQILGQKVEFLVSFYNNEISEKSEIFDDQFSVERPDGSNFTLKIRSTKLEDSAMYFCASKIPGTGSYEQYFGPGTRLTVT.

V usage is TRBV6-5 and J usage is TRBJ2-5; 7 nucleotides agree with TRBD1. The end of the DNA fits TRBJ2-7 better, so the J call may be wrong. This CDR3 is 13 amino acids long. Germline CDR1 reads MNHEY; CDR2 reads SVGAGI. The chain's CDR3 is CASRTGATNEQYF. CDR3 coding DNA: TGTGCCAGCCGGACAGGCGCAACTAACGAGCAGTACTTC.

This chain connects TRBV7-6 to TRBJ2-5; TRBD1 matches 7 bases. This CDR3 has 16 amino acids. The ends lost 1 base at V and 2 bases at J; junction bases unmatched: 7. Germline CDR1 reads SGHVS; CDR2 reads FNYEAQ. In nucleotides, the CDR3 is TGTGCCAGCAGCTTAGATCCAGGGGGAACTCAAGAGACCCAGTACTTC. As protein: CASSLDPGGTQETQYF.

The J gene is TRBJ1-1, the V gene TRBV5-1, with D uncertain. The CDR3 contains 14 residues. Trimming stripped 0 bases from V and 0 bases from J, with 6 bases between. The germline CDR1 and CDR2 sequences are SGHRS and YFSETQ. For the CDR3, the DNA is TGCGCCAGCAGCTTGGTATCCATGAACACTGAAGCTTTCTTT. Its protein is CASSLVSMNTEAFF.

The chain couples TRBV5-1 to TRBJ1-5; D unclear. This CDR3 is built from 14 residues. The germline V gene has CDR1 SGHRS and CDR2 YFSETQ. The V gene lost 4 bases and the J gene lost 5 bases, with 13 bases spanning the gap. CDR3 protein: CASSPRGGDQPQHF. Written as DNA, the CDR3 is TGCGCCAGCAGCCCCCGTGGTGGGGATCAGCCCCAGCATTTT.

This clone was detected only a few times. J is TRBJ2-3 and V is TRBV11-3; D tentatively fits TRBD1 or TRBD2 (5 bases each). The V end was cut by 1 base, the J end by 4 bases, with 12 bases between. Per the germline V gene, CDR1 is SGHNT and CDR2 is YENEEA. This CDR3 comprises 15 residues. The CDR3 region has the DNA TGTGCCAGCAGCTTAGGGGACCCGGGGTCAGATACGCAGTATTTT. Its translation: CASSLGDPGSDTQYF.

This chain connects TRBV7-9 to TRBJ2-1, with 13 bases fitting TRBD2. The CDR3 length is 16 residues. The germline V gene has CDR1 SEHNR and CDR2 FQNEAQ (reference sequence). The ends lost 4 bases at V and 6 bases at J; junction bases unmatched: 6. The CDR3, as DNA: TGTGCCAGCAGCTGGCCACTAGCGGGGGGGCCCAATGAGCAGTTCTTC. Translating gives CASSWPLAGGPNEQFF. Together with reference TRBV7-9 and TRBJ2-1, the CDR3 gives the full variable domain: DTGVSQNPRHKITKRGQNVTFRCDPISEHNRLYWYRQTLGQGPEFLTYFQNEAQLEKSRLLSDRFSAERPKGSFSTLEIQRTEQGDSAMYLCASSWPLAGGPNEQFFGPGTRLTVL.